This TCR beta chain comes out of a study of T cells after yellow fever vaccination. In the study overall: SMART-Seq v4 Ultra Low Input prepared the low-cell-number fractions.

Germline CDR1 reads KGHSH; CDR2 reads LQKENI. This CDR3 comprises 14 residues. The V and J ends lost 3 bases and 4 bases respectively, with 13 bases between them. A universal primer site and UMIs were added as TCR cDNA was made by 5'RACE template switching. A single record per CDR3 protein comes from TCRdb applying MiXCR to the 5' RACE reads. The sample has approximately 610,000 distinct CDR3 sequences, approximately 16% seen once. The starting material was PBMCs, obtained about 5 days after the first yellow fever vaccination. The J gene is TRBJ2-7, the V gene TRBV18; D gene uncertain. This TCR was sampled from a man aged 18 to 30 who received the YFV17D yellow fever vaccine. CDR3 DNA: TGTGCCAGCTCACCGTGGTCCGGACCTTACGAGCAGTACGTC. Translated: CASSPWSGPYEQYV.